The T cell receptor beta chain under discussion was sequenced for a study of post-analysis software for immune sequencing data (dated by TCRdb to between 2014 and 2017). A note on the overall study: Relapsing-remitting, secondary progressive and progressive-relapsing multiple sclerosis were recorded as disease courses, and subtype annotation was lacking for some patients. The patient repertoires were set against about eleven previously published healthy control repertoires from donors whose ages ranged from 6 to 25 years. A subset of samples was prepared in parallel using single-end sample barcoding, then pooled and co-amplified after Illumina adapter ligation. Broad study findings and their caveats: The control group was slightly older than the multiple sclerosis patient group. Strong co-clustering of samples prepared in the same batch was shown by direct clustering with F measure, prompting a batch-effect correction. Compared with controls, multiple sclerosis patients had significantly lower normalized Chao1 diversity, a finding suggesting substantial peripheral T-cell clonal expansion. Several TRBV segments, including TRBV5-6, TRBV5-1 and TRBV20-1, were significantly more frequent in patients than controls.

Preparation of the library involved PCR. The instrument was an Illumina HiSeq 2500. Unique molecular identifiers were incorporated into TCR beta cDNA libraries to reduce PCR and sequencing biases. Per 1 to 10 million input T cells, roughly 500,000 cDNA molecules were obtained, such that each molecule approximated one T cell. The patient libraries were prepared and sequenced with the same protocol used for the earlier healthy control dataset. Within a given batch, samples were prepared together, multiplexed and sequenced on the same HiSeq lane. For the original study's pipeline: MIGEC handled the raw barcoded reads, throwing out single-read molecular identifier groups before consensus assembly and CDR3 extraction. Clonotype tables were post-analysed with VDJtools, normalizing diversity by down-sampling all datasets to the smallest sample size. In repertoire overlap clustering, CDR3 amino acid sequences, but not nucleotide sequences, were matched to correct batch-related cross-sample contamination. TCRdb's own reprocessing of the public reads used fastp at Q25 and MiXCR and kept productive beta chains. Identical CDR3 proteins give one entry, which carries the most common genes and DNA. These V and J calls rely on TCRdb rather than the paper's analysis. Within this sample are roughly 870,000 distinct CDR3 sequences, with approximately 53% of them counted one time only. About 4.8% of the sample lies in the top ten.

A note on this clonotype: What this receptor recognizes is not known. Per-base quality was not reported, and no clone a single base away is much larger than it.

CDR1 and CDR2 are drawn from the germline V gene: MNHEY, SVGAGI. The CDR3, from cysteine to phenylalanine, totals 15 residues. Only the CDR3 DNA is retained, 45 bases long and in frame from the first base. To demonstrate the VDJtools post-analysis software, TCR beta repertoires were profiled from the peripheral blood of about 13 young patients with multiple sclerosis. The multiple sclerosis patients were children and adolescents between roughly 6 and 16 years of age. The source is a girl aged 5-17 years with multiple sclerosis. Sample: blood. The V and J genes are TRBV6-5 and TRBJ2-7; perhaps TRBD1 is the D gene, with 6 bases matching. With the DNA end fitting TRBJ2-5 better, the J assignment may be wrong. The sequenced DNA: TGTGCCAGCAGCCAGGGGCATACCCTTGCTCGGACCCAGTACTTC. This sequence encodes CASSQGHTLARTQYF.